This TCR beta chain emerged from a study of cytotoxic CD8 clonotypes in ibrutinib-treated CLL. Study-level information: Investigators reported approximately 25 partial and 2 complete responses; after median roughly 70 months, approximately 15 patients remained remitted and 12 progressed. The response samples were taken once patients had been treated for a median of approximately twelve months, range 6 to 36.

Germline V gives CDR1 SGHKS, CDR2 YYEKEE (reference sequence). This CDR3 is built from 19 residues. Trimming cost V 0 bases and J 2 bases; bases outside gene matches: 11. There are a few counts of this clone. TCR beta library input comprised around 2.1 micrograms of genomic DNA from cryopreserved PBMCs. Sequencing was performed with immunoSEQ multiplex PCR; in TCRdb, only in-frame clones are kept and a portion is missing. The repertoire has tens of thousands of clones, over 55% of them found once; the top ten carry around 21%. The chain combines TRBV5-5 with TRBJ2-1, with TRBD2 identical over 10 bases. The sequence was collected from a human donor with chronic lymphocytic leukemia. The sample here was PBMCs, taken after 24 months of ibrutinib treatment. CDR3 protein: CASSLAVTLSGGAYNEQFF. CDR3 in DNA: TGTGCCAGCAGCTTGGCCGTAACCCTCAGCGGGGGGGCCTACAATGAGCAGTTCTTC.